This TCR beta chain emerged from a study of vaccination and CD4 T cells after COVID-19. The junction had 8 bases not matched to a gene; V was cut back by 5 bases and J by 1 base. Germline lookup yields CDR1 MNHNS and CDR2 SASEGT. The CDR3 consists of 17 residues. Time point noted: late sampling 161 to 241 days after vaccination in a few convalescent patients. Stated treatment: roughly 10-day PBMC culture with coronavirus spike peptide pools or control peptides (ViraFEST assay). Turning to this clonotype: Its antigen is as yet unknown.

The Oncomine TCR Beta short-read assay sequenced DNA from cultured CD4+ T cells. Cultured CD4+ T cells yielded the extracted genomic DNA. TCRdb called the PCR reads again in MiXCR, with one record for every CDR3 protein. The repertoire has 20,000 to 30,000 distinct CDR3 sequences, less than 40% of them found once; the top ten carry roughly 3%. Material: CD4+ T cells from blood, cultured in vitro, obtained about 7 months after SARS-CoV-2 vaccination. The sequence was collected from a human donor who had recovered from COVID-19. The chain combines TRBV6-1 with TRBJ2-5; 12 bases line up with TRBD2. The CDR3: CASSPFGLAGSQETQYF. The CDR3 DNA reads TGTGCCAGCAGTCCCTTCGGACTAGCGGGAAGCCAAGAGACCCAGTACTTC.